A selection of T cell receptor beta chains follows, all from one sample in a study of molecular identifiers for immune sequencing clone quantification. MiXCR, applied by TCRdb to the PCR reads, yields one record per CDR3 protein. The sample lists more than 300,000 distinct CDR3 sequences, about 21% occurring once. The sequencing sample was made of naive CD8+ T cells from blood, with Jurkat cell RNA spiked in. Every receptor here comes from a human donor in good health. Some libraries in this study had Jurkat cell RNA spiked in. Each CDR3 is given with its conserved first and last residue. A D gene is named only where the DNA matches it firmly. Size is omitted from some rows. Given values are once, few, many or a class for expanded clones.

J | size | V | D | DNA | CDR3
TRBJ1-1 | few | TRBV10-3 | - | TGTGCCATCAGTAGGGACGGACTAGCGAACACTGAAGCTTTCTTT | CAISRDGLANTEAFF
TRBJ2-7 | many | TRBV20-1 | - | TGCAGTGCTATCCCCCTTCGGGGGAGCAACGAGCAGTACTTC | CSAIPLRGSNEQYF
TRBJ2-3 | many | TRBV7-2 | TRBD2 | TGTGCCAGCAGCTTCCCTATAGCGGGAATGGAATCGGGCACAGATACGCAGTATTTT | CASSFPIAGMESGTDTQYF
TRBJ2-2 | many | TRBV29-1 | TRBD2 | TGCAGCGTGGCGGGGGGGCGAAACACCGGGGAGCTGTTTTTT | CSVAGGRNTGELFF
TRBJ2-2 | few | TRBV27 | - | TGTGCCAGCAGTTTCAGCGGAGGGCGGACCGGGGAGCTGTTTTTT | CASSFSGGRTGELFF
TRBJ1-1 | many | TRBV7-9 | - | TGTGCCAGCAGCTTCGCCTCTTTGGGGGCTGCATTGAACACTGAAGCTTTCTTT | CASSFASLGAALNTEAFF
TRBJ2-1 | - | TRBV6-2/TRBV6-3 | - | TGTGCCAGCAGCCCACCCATCTCTATCTTGGACAATGAGCAGTTCTTC | CASSPPISILDNEQFF
TRBJ2-7 | many | TRBV19 | TRBD2 | TGTGCCAGTAGTAGAGGACTAGCGGGGCCCAGCTCCTACGAGCAGTACTTC | CASSRGLAGPSSYEQYF
TRBJ1-3 | many | TRBV19 | TRBD1 | TGTGCCACCGGACAGGGTTCATCTGGAAACACCATATATTTT | CATGQGSSGNTIYF
TRBJ1-5 | many | TRBV4-1 | TRBD1 | TGCGCCAGCAGCCAAGTAAGGGGGCCCAATCAGCCCCAGCATTTT | CASSQVRGPNQPQHF
TRBJ2-3 | few | TRBV2 | TRBD2 | TGTGCCAGCAGTGATTCTCTAGCGGAAGCTAGCACAGATACGCAGTATTTT | CASSDSLAEASTDTQYF
TRBJ2-3 | few | TRBV10-3 | - | TGTGCCATCAGTGCCCATGGGCAGGGGGAGGCAGATACGCAGTATTTC | CAISAHGQGEADTQYF
TRBJ2-7 | many | TRBV6-4 | - | TGTGCCAGCAGTGACTGGGCAGGCTACGAGCAGTACTTC | CASSDWAGYEQYF
TRBJ1-2 | many | TRBV30 | TRBD1 | TGTGCCTGGGCGATTCCGGGACAGGGAATCTATGGCTACACCTTC | CAWAIPGQGIYGYTF
TRBJ2-5 | many | TRBV7-9 | TRBD1 | TGTGCCAGCAGCCCGGACAGGGCGGAAGAGACCCAGTACTTC | CASSPDRAEETQYF
TRBJ1-1 | many | TRBV19 | - | TGTGCCAGTAGTATATATGGGGATTTGAACACTGAAGCTTTCTTT | CASSIYGDLNTEAFF
TRBJ2-7 | many | TRBV9 | TRBD1 | TGTGCCAGCAGCGTAGGTTCTGTACGGGACAGGGGGCAAGGCGAGCAGTACTTC | CASSVGSVRDRGQGEQYF
TRBJ2-7 | few | TRBV27 | - | TGTGCCAGCAGTTTATGGGGGAGACCCTACGAGCAGTACTTC | CASSLWGRPYEQYF
TRBJ2-2 | - | TRBV21-1 | - | TGTGCCAGCAGCAAAGATGACACCGGGGAGCTGTTTTTT | CASSKDDTGELFF